These 14 T cell receptor beta chains share one sample of origin, sequenced in a study of shared clonotypes between healthy human individuals. The data were produced by immunoSEQ multiplex PCR, yet TCRdb's version contains in-frame clones alone and is incomplete. The data hold 1.5 million to 2.5 million clones, with less than 95% observed a single time. Positively selected for CCR7, the CD45RO-negative cells used as naive CD8 cells excluded terminally differentiated effector memory CD45RA+ cells. The sample taken for sequencing was naive CD8+ T cells sorted from blood. The receptors come from a young man in good health.

The gene calls are TRBV5-1 and TRBJ1-1; unclear D gene. Per the germline V gene, CDR1 is SGHRS and CDR2 is YFSETQ. This CDR3 region has 14 residues. Trimming left V 3 bases short and J 0 bases short, with 9 bases between. For the CDR3, the DNA is TGCGCCAGCAGCTCCCTGGGAGTGAACACTGAAGCTTTCTTT. Protein sequence: CASSSLGVNTEAFF.

The chain combines TRBV6-5 with TRBJ2-7; D could derive from TRBD1 or TRBD2 (5 bases each). This CDR3 contains 15 residues. V lost 0 bases, J lost 6 bases, and 15 bases lay in between. Germline-derived CDR1 and CDR2 are MNHEY and SVGAGI. The CDR3 DNA reads TGTGCCAGCAGTTACTCCCAACTAGGGGCTTTCGAGCAGTACTTC. Its translation: CASSYSQLGAFEQYF.

The rearrangement joins TRBV28 to TRBJ2-7; D is unresolved. Germline lookup yields CDR1 MDHEN and CDR2 SYDVKM. Trimming stripped 2 bases from V and 4 bases from J, with 12 bases between. The CDR3 has 14 residues. CDR3 DNA: TGTGCCAGCAGTTTAGTGGCCAGCATATACGAGCAGTACTTC. Protein product: CASSLVASIYEQYF.

A note on this clone: Other DNA sequences of this sample code for an identical CDR3. V usage is TRBV7-9 and J usage is TRBJ1-5, with no clear D. The germline V gene encodes CDR1 SEHNR and CDR2 FQNEAQ (reference sequence). Trimming pared 1 base from V and 5 bases from J, leaving 6 bases between. The CDR3 has 13 residues. CDR3: CASSLDSDQPQHF. CDR3 sequence (DNA): TGTGCCAGCAGCTTAGATTCTGATCAGCCCCAGCATTTT. The full variable domain, with the rest looked up from reference TRBV7-9 and TRBJ1-5, is DTGVSQNPRHKITKRGQNVTFRCDPISEHNRLYWYRQTLGQGPEFLTYFQNEAQLEKSRLLSDRFSAERPKGSFSTLEIQRTEQGDSAMYLCASSLDSDQPQHFGDGTRLSIL.

The CDR3: CAWSAIMNTEAFF. The CDR3 nucleotides read TGTGCCTGGAGTGCTATCATGAACACTGAAGCTTTCTTT. The gene calls are TRBV30 and TRBJ1-1; no firm D call. The CDR3 has 13 amino acids. V gave up 1 base and J gave up 0 bases, with 6 bases separating them. Germline V lookup: CDR1 GTSNPN, CDR2 SVGIG (reference sequence).

In regard to this clone: Mismatch with germline at one junction end may stem from a read error. As DNA, the CDR3 is TGTGCTAGCAGCTCGATCCACCCTCTGTCGCGAGGTGGAACCCAGTACTTC. Translation: CASSSIHPLSRGGTQYF. The V and J genes are TRBV7-7 and TRBJ2-5; D gene unclear. CDR1 and CDR2 from the germline V gene are SSHAT and FNYEAQ (reference sequence). This CDR3 is built from 17 residues. The full variable domain, in which reference TRBV7-7 and TRBJ2-5 provide the parts outside the CDR3, is GAGVSQSPRYKVTKRGQDVTLRCDPISSHATLYWYQQALGQGPEFLTYFNYEAQPDKSGLPSDRFSAERPEGSISTLTIQRTEQRDSAMYRCASSSIHPLSRGGTQYFGPGTRLLVL.

V is TRBV9 and J is TRBJ2-1, with a possible D match to TRBD1 (5 bases). Germline lookup yields CDR1 SGDLS and CDR2 YYNGEE. Trimming removed 0 bases from V and 11 bases from J, with 21 bases in between. This CDR3 has 16 residues. This CDR3 is CASSVEAEGEQMKQFF. CDR3 nucleotides: TGTGCCAGCAGCGTAGAAGCCGAAGGGGAACAGATGAAGCAGTTCTTC.

A note on this clone: Different DNA sequences within this sample yield the same CDR3. V gene TRBV10-1 combines with J gene TRBJ2-1; D unresolved. Germline lookup yields CDR1 WNHNN and CDR2 SYGVQD (reference sequence). V was shortened by 2 bases and J by 5 bases, with 1 base between the two germline ends. The CDR3 consists of 11 residues. The CDR3: CASSENNEQFF. The CDR3 DNA reads as TGCGCCAGCAGTGAGAACAATGAGCAGTTCTTC.

The chain has TRBV6-5 and TRBJ1-2; 8 nucleotides agree with TRBD1. Losses at the gene ends were 4 bases for V and 4 bases for J; bases not matched to a gene: 5. Germline CDR1 and CDR2: MNHEY and SVGAGI. CDR3 length: 14 amino acids. The CDR3 region is CASSSSTGAYGYTF. The CDR3, as DNA: TGTGCCAGCAGTTCCTCGACAGGGGCCTATGGCTACACCTTC.

This clone came up once. This chain links TRBV5-8 with TRBJ2-1; the D gene is possibly TRBD1 (5 bases). Germline loops: CDR1 SGHTS, CDR2 YDEGEE. The V and J ends lost 6 bases and 8 bases respectively, with 12 bases between them. This CDR3 has 12 residues. In nucleotides, the CDR3 is TGTGCCAGCAATGGCAGGGTACATGAGCAGTTCTTC. It yields the protein CASNGRVHEQFF.

This chain uses TRBV5-6 with TRBJ2-5; 14 positions agree with TRBD2. After removal of 4 bases from V and 9 bases from J, the junction contained 2 bases not matched to a gene. CDR1 SGHDT and CDR2 YYEEEE come from the germline V gene. There are 13 residues in the CDR3. The CDR3 loop reads CASSTGLAGAQYF. The CDR3 DNA follows: TGTGCCAGCAGCACGGGACTAGCGGGGGCCCAGTACTTC.

This chain connects TRBV2 to TRBJ1-2, with TRBD1 identical over 9 bases. CDR3 length: 15 amino acids. CDR1 and CDR2 from the germline V gene are SNHLY and FYNNEI. Unmatched junction bases numbered 14, after V lost 3 bases and J lost 12 bases. CDR3: CASSEGNPGQGGDTF. Written as DNA, the CDR3 is TGTGCCAGCAGTGAGGGGAACCCGGGACAGGGCGGAGACACCTTC.

The rearrangement uses TRBV2 and TRBJ2-3, with 11 bases identical to TRBD2. The CDR3 has 18 residues. Per germline, CDR1 SNHLY and CDR2 FYNNEI. With V trimmed by 4 bases and J by 6 bases, 15 bases remained unmatched. In DNA form, the CDR3 reads TGTGCCAGCAGTGTCTACGTACTAGCGGGGGACAAGAACGATACGCAGTATTTT. This sequence encodes CASSVYVLAGDKNDTQYF.

The chain combines TRBV19 with TRBJ1-2, with unresolved D. Germline assignment: CDR1 LNHDA and CDR2 SQIVND (reference sequence). V was clipped by 2 bases and J by 4 bases, with 11 bases between them. There are 14 residues in the CDR3. The CDR3 DNA follows: TGTGCCAGTAGTATATTGGCAGTATTCTATGGCTACACCTTC. It encodes CASSILAVFYGYTF.